One and the same sample provided the 15 T cell receptor beta chains below, sequenced in a study of blood T cell repertoires in COVID-19. The method was immunoSEQ multiplex PCR; TCRdb's version includes in-frame clones alone and lacks a portion of them. The table lists hundreds of thousands of clones, around four fifths of them singletons. The material sequenced was peripheral blood. These receptors were taken from a woman between 70 and 85 years old with active or convalescent COVID-19.

V usage is TRBV5-1 and J usage is TRBJ2-2, with 12 bases that match TRBD2. Trimming at V came to 4 bases and at J to 5 bases, leaving 6 bases not matched to a gene. Germline values: CDR1 SGHRS, CDR2 YFSETQ. CDR3 length: 16 amino acids. DNA for the CDR3: TGCGCCAGCAGCGTCGCTAGCGGGAGGGCGACCGGGGAGCTGTTTTTT. This sequence encodes CASSVASGRATGELFF. The variable domain in full, with the rest retrieved from reference TRBV5-1 and TRBJ2-2, is KAGVTQTPRYLIKTRGQQVTLSCSPISGHRSVSWYQQTPGQGLQFLFEYFSETQRNKGNFPGRFSGRQFSNSRSEMNVSTLELGDSALYLCASSVASGRATGELFFGEGSRLTVL.

The chain has TRBV27 and TRBJ2-3, with TRBD1 matching 9 bases. The germline gives CDR1 MNHEY, CDR2 SMNVEV (reference sequence). Losses at the gene ends were 9 bases for V and 6 bases for J; bases not matched to a gene: 10. The CDR3 runs 14 residues. This chain's CDR3 is CASGRGQGSDTQYF. The CDR3 nucleotides read TGTGCCAGTGGTAGGGGACAGGGTTCGGATACGCAGTATTTT.

The chain employs TRBV3-1 (or the pseudogene TRBV3-2) and TRBJ1-2; D gene ambiguous. The CDR3 is 13 amino acids. Germline V lookup: CDR1 LGHDT, CDR2 YNNKEL (reference sequence). V lost 3 bases, J lost 5 bases, and 10 bases lay in between. For the CDR3, the DNA is TGTGCCAGCAGCCATGAACAGAAGTATGGCTACACCTTC. Residues: CASSHEQKYGYTF.

The chain combines TRBV7-9 with TRBJ2-3; 7 positions match TRBD2. The germline V gene has CDR1 SEHNR and CDR2 FQNEAQ (reference sequence). The CDR3 consists of 17 residues. V lost 1 base to trimming and J lost 0 bases; unmatched junction nucleotides: 7. The DNA of the CDR3 is TGTGCCAGCAGCTTAGGGGCTAGCGGTACTAGCACAGATACGCAGTATTTT. It is translated as CASSLGASGTSTDTQYF.

The genes are TRBV5-4 and TRBJ2-1, with D possibly being TRBD2 (6 bases). V was clipped by 4 bases and J by 4 bases, with 18 bases between them. CDR3 size: 16 residues. CDR1 is SGHNT and CDR2 is YYREEE in the germline V gene (reference sequence). CDR3 sequence reads: CASSDPSVPGYNEQFF. The CDR3 DNA sequence: TGTGCCAGCAGCGACCCTAGCGTCCCGGGATACAATGAGCAGTTCTTC.

This clone turned up a few times. This chain uses TRBV9 with TRBJ2-2; 8 bases are shared with TRBD2. The germline V gene has CDR1 SGDLS and CDR2 YYNGEE. Trimming cost V 3 bases and J 1 base; bases outside gene matches: 5. The CDR3 extends over 16 amino acids. The CDR3 reads CASSDAGGLNTGELFF. In DNA form, the CDR3 reads TGTGCCAGCAGCGACGCGGGGGGACTGAACACCGGGGAGCTGTTTTTT.

This clone was recorded once. This chain links TRBV6-5 with TRBJ2-7, with a possible D match to TRBD1 (6 bases). V was cut by 0 bases and J by 4 bases, with 10 bases left in between. The CDR3 runs 14 residues. Germline loops: CDR1 MNHEY, CDR2 SVGAGI. The CDR3 DNA sequence: TGTGCCAGCAGTTACTCCGGCCAGGGGTACGAGCAGTACTTC. Translating it yields CASSYSGQGYEQYF.

The genes are TRBV7-3 and TRBJ2-7, with TRBD2 matching 10 bases. CDR3 length: 15 amino acids. Per germline, CDR1 SGHTA and CDR2 FQGTGA. J gave up 3 bases and V 5 bases, and 7 bases lay outside the gene matches. CDR3 in DNA: TGTGCCAGCAGCAGGCTAGCGGGAGCCGGCTACGAGCAGTACTTC. Residues: CASSRLAGAGYEQYF. The entire variable domain, with the rest obtained from reference TRBV7-3 and TRBJ2-7, is as follows: GAGVSQTPSNKVTEKGKYVELRCDPISGHTALYWYRQSLGQGPEFLIYFQGTGAADDSGLPNDRFFAVRPEGSVSTLKIQRTERGDSAVYLCASSRLAGAGYEQYFGPGTRLTVT.

This clone was seen only a few times. The chain couples TRBV28 to TRBJ2-1, with TRBD1 as a possible D gene (5 bases). V was shortened by 2 bases and J by 9 bases, with 14 bases between the two germline ends. This CDR3 comprises 14 residues. Germline V gene lookup returns CDR1 MDHEN and CDR2 SYDVKM. CDR3 sequence reads: CASSLNRNRAEQFF. As DNA, the CDR3 is TGTGCCAGCAGTTTAAACAGGAACCGTGCTGAGCAGTTCTTC.

J is TRBJ2-2 and V is TRBV5-1; 7 bases are shared with TRBD2. The CDR3 extends over 15 amino acids. The V gene end was trimmed by 4 bases and the J gene end by 5 bases; junction bases not matched to a gene: 8. Germline V CDR1 and CDR2: SGHRS, YFSETQ. CDR3 sequence reads: CASSGPGLQTGELFF. In DNA form, the CDR3 reads TGCGCCAGCAGCGGACCGGGACTACAAACCGGGGAGCTGTTTTTT.

J is TRBJ1-1 and V is TRBV10-3; D perhaps matches TRBD1 (5 bases). Trimming pared 11 bases from V and 6 bases from J, leaving 13 bases between. CDR3 length equals 11 residues. Per germline, CDR1 ENHRY and CDR2 SYGVKD. This chain's CDR3 is CASAGGAEAFF. The CDR3 DNA is TGTGCCTCCGCGGGAGGGGCTGAAGCTTTCTTT.

This clone was recorded only once. The rearrangement uses TRBV5-6 and TRBJ1-4, with D possibly matching TRBD1 (6 bases). Germline V lookup: CDR1 SGHDT, CDR2 YYEEEE. The V end lost 0 bases, the J end lost 10 bases, and 13 bases lay between the germline ends. The CDR3 sequence is 14 residues long. This CDR3 reads CASSLGGQGGKLFF. The DNA for the CDR3 is TGTGCCAGCAGCTTGGGGGGGCAGGGTGGAAAACTGTTTTTT.

The rearrangement joins TRBV5-1 to TRBJ2-3; tentatively, D is TRBD1 (5 bases). The CDR3 has 14 residues. Trimming removed 9 bases at V and 2 bases at J, with 16 bases between. CDR1 SGHRS and CDR2 YFSETQ come from the germline V gene. The CDR3 DNA reads TGCGCCACCACCCAGGGCCAGCACACAGATACGCAGTATTTT. Translated, it gives CATTQGQHTDTQYF.

J is TRBJ1-3 and V is TRBV5-1; 7 bases align to TRBD1. The J segment lost 0 bases and the V segment lost 5 bases, leaving 5 bases of the junction unmatched. The CDR3 runs to 15 residues. The germline V gene encodes CDR1 SGHRS and CDR2 YFSETQ. CDR3 DNA sequence: TGCGCCAGCAGAGTGACAGGGAGCTCTGGAAACACCATATATTTT. Translating gives CASRVTGSSGNTIYF.

The chain links TRBV5-1 to TRBJ2-1; 7 bases line up with TRBD1. Germline V lookup: CDR1 SGHRS, CDR2 YFSETQ. The CDR3 totals 14 residues. V shed 4 bases and J 6 bases; nucleotides not matched to a gene: 7. The CDR3 coding sequence is TGCGCCAGCAGCCTGGGACAGCCCGCCAATGAGCAGTTCTTC. Its translation is CASSLGQPANEQFF.